These 24 T cell receptor beta chains originate from one sample sequenced in a study of T cell responses to AZD1222 COVID-19 vaccine. Profiling relied on immunoSEQ multiplex PCR, and the TCRdb table lists in-frame clones only, not all of them. Of 30,000 to 35,000 clones listed, approximately 93% are singletons. The material sequenced was peripheral blood, taken on day 0 of AZD1222 vaccination. The receptors were gathered from an adult in good health.

The chain has TRBV5-1 and TRBJ2-2, with TRBD1 identical over 11 bases. Germline-derived CDR1 and CDR2 are SGHRS and YFSETQ. CDR3 length: 16 residues. Trimming took 1 base from V and 5 from J; bases not matched to a gene: 4. CDR3 amino acids: CASSLSGQGATGELFF. For the CDR3, the DNA is TGCGCCAGCAGCTTGTCCGGACAGGGGGCAACCGGGGAGCTGTTTTTT.

The V gene is TRBV19, the J gene TRBJ1-5, with 8 bases that match TRBD1. The CDR3 is made up of 13 amino acids. From germline, CDR1 is LNHDA and CDR2 SQIVND (reference sequence). Trimming took 9 bases from V and 4 from J; bases not matched to a gene: 5. The CDR3: CASQDRGNQPQHF. The CDR3 DNA reads TGTGCCAGCCAAGACAGGGGAAATCAGCCCCAGCATTTT.

The V call is TRBV5-4, the J call TRBJ1-2, with 8 bases fitting TRBD1. Germline CDR1 SGHNT, CDR2 YYREEE (reference sequence). The CDR3 length is 13 residues. V lost 5 bases, J lost 4 bases, and 4 bases stayed unmatched. The chain's CDR3 is CASSPGGPYGYTF. The CDR3 coding sequence is TGTGCCAGCAGTCCAGGGGGCCCCTATGGCTACACCTTC. Combining the CDR3 with reference TRBV5-4 and TRBJ1-2 gives the whole variable domain ETGVTQSPTHLIKTRGQQVTLRCSSQSGHNTVSWYQQALGQGPQFIFQYYREEENGRGNFPPRFSGLQFPNYSSELNVNALELDDSALYLCASSPGGPYGYTFGSGTRLTVV.

The J gene is TRBJ2-5, the V gene TRBV19, with a tentative D call TRBD1 (6 bases). CDR1 is LNHDA and CDR2 is SQIVND in the germline V gene (reference sequence). V shed 2 bases and J shed 4 bases, with 17 bases lying between them. The CDR3 runs 16 residues. CDR3 bases: TGTGCCAGTAGTATAAGGGACATCACCCTTGCAGAGACCCAGTACTTC. It encodes CASSIRDITLAETQYF.

This clone was recorded only once. The chain joins TRBV3-1 (or the pseudogene TRBV3-2) to TRBJ1-1, with unresolved D. There are 15 residues in the CDR3. Per germline, CDR1 LGHDT and CDR2 YNNKEL (reference sequence). The V end was cut by 6 bases, the J end by 4 bases, with 18 bases between. This CDR3 reads CASSAVSAASTEAFF. DNA for the CDR3: TGTGCCAGCAGTGCAGTCTCGGCGGCAAGCACTGAAGCTTTCTTT.

This clone appeared a single time. V is TRBV6-5 and J is TRBJ2-2, with 8 bases matching TRBD2. The CDR3 covers 14 residues. Germline CDR1 and CDR2: MNHEY and SVGAGI. Unmatched junction bases numbered 12, after V lost 11 bases and J lost 7 bases. Here the CDR3 DNA reads TGTGCCCACGCCGGGGGGGTGATAGGCGGGGAGCTGTTTTTT. Residues: CAHAGGVIGGELFF.

The rearrangement links TRBV7-9 to TRBJ2-5; TRBD2 matches at 7 bases. This CDR3 contains 15 residues. CDR1 is SEHNR, CDR2 FQNEAQ, per germline (reference sequence). J gave up 0 bases and V 5 bases, and 6 bases lay outside the gene matches. As DNA, the CDR3 is TGTGCCAGCAGCGAGAGGCGGGGGAACCAAGAGACCCAGTACTTC. Protein sequence: CASSERRGNQETQYF.

This clone was picked up one time. The chain carries TRBV5-6 and TRBJ2-7; the D is unclear. This CDR3 spans 13 amino acids. The V gene lost 1 base and the J gene lost 1 base, with 6 bases spanning the gap. Germline lookup yields CDR1 SGHDT and CDR2 YYEEEE. CDR3 sequence (DNA): TGTGCCAGCAGCTTGTCCCCATCCTACGAGCAGTACTTC. This translates into CASSLSPSYEQYF.

The chain combines TRBV7-9 with TRBJ2-5; no firm D call. Per the germline V gene, CDR1 is SEHNR and CDR2 is FQNEAQ (reference sequence). The length of the CDR3 is 16 residues. Trimming shortened V by 5 bases and J by 0 bases, and 16 bases separated the two germline ends. The CDR3 nucleotides are TGTGCCAGCAGCGCCCCCCTACTCATGTACCAAGAGACCCAGTACTTC. Translation: CASSAPLLMYQETQYF. Full variable domain (missing parts from reference TRBV7-9 and TRBJ2-5): DTGVSQNPRHKITKRGQNVTFRCDPISEHNRLYWYRQTLGQGPEFLTYFQNEAQLEKSRLLSDRFSAERPKGSFSTLEIQRTEQGDSAMYLCASSAPLLMYQETQYFGPGTRLLVL.

This sequence joins TRBV3-1 (or the pseudogene TRBV3-2) and TRBJ1-1; TRBD1 matches at 8 bases. The CDR3 has 14 residues. The J segment lost 7 bases and the V segment lost 5 bases, leaving 9 bases of the junction unmatched. The germline CDR1 and CDR2 sequences are LGHDT and YNNKEL (reference sequence). CDR3 in amino acids: CASSSDRVVREAFF. CDR3 bases: TGTGCCAGCAGCTCGGACAGGGTAGTGCGTGAAGCTTTCTTT.

V and J are TRBV4-2 and TRBJ2-7, with 8 bases fitting TRBD1. Germline-derived CDR1 and CDR2 are LGHNA and YNFKEQ. J lost 2 bases, V lost 4 bases, and 7 bases had no gene match. There are 15 residues in the CDR3. Written as DNA, the CDR3 is TGTGCCAGCAGCCCGTTGAGACAGGGGCCCTACGAGCAGTACTTC. Translating gives CASSPLRQGPYEQYF.

The rearrangement joins TRBV10-3 to TRBJ2-7; 9 nucleotides align to TRBD2. The V segment lost 3 bases and the J segment 3 bases; nucleotides outside the gene matches: 6. The CDR3 extends over 15 amino acids. Germline V gene lookup returns CDR1 ENHRY and CDR2 SYGVKD. The CDR3 nucleotides are TGTGCCATCAGTGAAGGGCGGGGGGGCATCTACGAGCAGTACTTC. As protein: CAISEGRGGIYEQYF.

The chain employs TRBV21-1 and TRBJ2-1; the D call of TRBD2 is as the table states it, not checked on the DNA. TRBV21-1 is noted as a pseudogene. This CDR3 spans 16 amino acids. CDR3 sequence reads: CASSKTPPSTLNEQFF. DNA of the CDR3: TGTGCCAGCAGCAAAACTCCTCCAAGTACCCTCAATGAGCAGTTCTTC.

The chain has TRBV4-3 and TRBJ1-1; D unresolved. The CDR3 is 15 residues long. The V gene's germline CDR1 is LGHNA and CDR2 YSLEER. Trimming removed 1 base from V and 0 bases from J, with 9 bases in between. In DNA, the CDR3 is TGCGCCAGCAGCCAAGCGGGCGGCTTGAACACTGAAGCTTTCTTT. This codes for CASSQAGGLNTEAFF.

This chain links TRBV5-1 with TRBJ2-7; 10 bases fit TRBD2. The V segment lost 2 bases and the J segment 2 bases; nucleotides outside the gene matches: 7. Looked up from germline, CDR1 is SGHRS and CDR2 is YFSETQ. The CDR3 is made up of 16 amino acids. CDR3 loop: CASSLVTGTSAYEQYF. In DNA form, the CDR3 reads TGCGCCAGCAGCTTAGTTACCGGGACTAGCGCCTACGAGCAGTACTTC.

The chain has TRBV5-1 and TRBJ1-5; D may be TRBD1 (5 bases). Germline V gene sequence: CDR1 SGHRS, CDR2 YFSETQ. This CDR3 comprises 14 residues. V dropped 2 bases and J dropped 4 bases, with 10 bases sitting between them. Here the CDR3 reads CASSFGTGNQPQHF. DNA of the CDR3: TGCGCCAGCAGCTTTGGCACAGGAAATCAGCCCCAGCATTTT.

This rearrangement joins TRBV3-1 (or the pseudogene TRBV3-2) to TRBJ1-6, with 9 bases fitting TRBD1. The CDR3 is 15 residues long. Germline V gene data show CDR1 as LGHDT and CDR2 as YNNKEL (reference sequence). V trimming: 4 bases; J trimming: 7 bases; junction bases outside the gene matches: 5. The CDR3, as DNA: TGTGCCAGCAGCCCGTCCGGGACAGGGAATTCACCCCTCCACTTT. It yields the protein CASSPSGTGNSPLHF.

The chain has TRBV7-9 and TRBJ2-5; tentative D call: TRBD2 (5 bases). The V gene lost 4 bases and the J gene lost 2 bases, with 14 bases spanning the gap. CDR3 length: 15 residues. Germline CDR1 is SEHNR and CDR2 is FQNEAQ (reference sequence). The chain's CDR3 is CASSWRRGAQETQYF. The CDR3 DNA reads as TGTGCCAGCAGCTGGAGGCGTGGAGCACAAGAGACCCAGTACTTC. The whole variable domain, filled in from reference TRBV7-9 and TRBJ2-5, reads DTGVSQNPRHKITKRGQNVTFRCDPISEHNRLYWYRQTLGQGPEFLTYFQNEAQLEKSRLLSDRFSAERPKGSFSTLEIQRTEQGDSAMYLCASSWRRGAQETQYFGPGTRLLVL.

The rearrangement joins TRBV19 to TRBJ1-1; D perhaps matches TRBD1 (6 bases). The CDR3 has 14 residues. V was shortened by 5 bases and J by 3 bases, with 13 bases between the two germline ends. CDR1 and CDR2 from the germline V gene are LNHDA and SQIVND (reference sequence). CDR3 protein: CASSPDRTHTEAFF. CDR3 bases: TGTGCCAGTAGTCCTGACAGGACCCACACTGAAGCTTTCTTT.

V is TRBV2 and J is TRBJ2-7; 7 bases line up with TRBD2. Germline V CDR1 and CDR2: SNHLY, FYNNEI. Unmatched junction bases numbered 3, after V lost 1 base and J lost 0 bases. CDR3 size: 15 residues. The CDR3 is CASSEGSSGSYEQYF. DNA of the CDR3: TGTGCCAGCAGTGAAGGGTCTAGCGGCTCCTACGAGCAGTACTTC.

The chain has TRBV4-3 and TRBJ1-6; D perhaps matches TRBD1 (5 bases). CDR1 is LGHNA, CDR2 YSLEER, per germline. With 0 bases removed from V and 9 bases from J, the gap between germline ends came to 12 bases. There are 15 residues in the CDR3. DNA of the CDR3: TGCGCCAGCAGCCAAGATGGGTCAGGGAGTTCACCCCTCCACTTT. Translated, it gives CASSQDGSGSSPLHF.

This clone has more than one count but fewer than ten. The genes are TRBV19 and TRBJ2-7; 8 bases align to TRBD1. V was clipped by 7 bases and J by 0 bases; unmatched bases: 5. The CDR3 totals 14 residues. Germline CDR1 is LNHDA and CDR2 is SQIVND (reference sequence). CDR3 DNA sequence: TGTGCCAGTAATCGACAGGGGAGCTCCTACGAGCAGTACTTC. Protein sequence: CASNRQGSSYEQYF.

The rearrangement uses TRBV7-2 and TRBJ2-2; D may match TRBD1 or TRBD2 (5 bases each). In germline, CDR1 is SGHTA, CDR2 FQGNSA. This CDR3 comprises 17 residues. V was pared by 5 bases and J by 1 base, with 17 bases between. The CDR3 loop reads CASSPPLGGWNTGELFF. The CDR3 DNA reads as TGTGCCAGCAGCCCCCCCCTTGGGGGATGGAACACCGGGGAGCTGTTTTTT. The full variable domain, its missing parts supplied by reference TRBV7-2 and TRBJ2-2, is GAGVSQSPSNKVTEKGKDVELRCDPISGHTALYWYRQSLGQGLEFLIYFQGNSAPDKSGLPSDRFSAERTGGSVSTLTIQRTQQEDSAVYLCASSPPLGGWNTGELFFGEGSRLTVL.

The chain uses TRBV9 and TRBJ2-7; D might be TRBD1 or TRBD2, each matching 5 bases. Trimming removed 5 bases at V and 6 bases at J, with 9 bases between. The V gene's germline CDR1 is SGDLS and CDR2 YYNGEE. CDR3 length: 11 residues. CDR3 region: CASSRDGEQYF. In nucleotides, the CDR3 is TGTGCCAGCAGTAGGGACGGCGAGCAGTACTTC.